This entry concerns a single T cell receptor (beta chain). The antigen is not known. The data stem from a study of T cell clonotyping in hematopoietic cell transplantation. Study-wide results and caveats: Higher Inverse Simpson Index values in graft donor and pretransplant recipient predicted broader posttransplant TCR diversity.

Germline-derived CDR1 and CDR2 are SEHNR and FQNEAQ (reference sequence). The CDR3 totals 15 residues. After removal of 4 bases from V and 5 bases from J, the junction contained 6 bases not matched to a gene. Profiled with immunoSEQ multiplex PCR; TCRdb holds only in-frame clones, not every one. The sample lists approximately 8,800 clones, over 85% occurring once. The chain carries TRBV7-9 and TRBJ2-7; 12 positions agree with TRBD1. The clonotype originates from a male patient aged 45-59 years who had an allogeneic stem cell transplant from a related donor, so T cells may come from the graft donor. Some clones in this sample may be carry-over from other donors' samples. The sequenced sample was PBMCs, obtained 100 days after allogeneic stem cell transplant. The CDR3 is CASSSGQGAWDEQYF. CDR3 DNA sequence: TGTGCCAGCAGCTCGGGACAGGGGGCATGGGACGAGCAGTACTTC.